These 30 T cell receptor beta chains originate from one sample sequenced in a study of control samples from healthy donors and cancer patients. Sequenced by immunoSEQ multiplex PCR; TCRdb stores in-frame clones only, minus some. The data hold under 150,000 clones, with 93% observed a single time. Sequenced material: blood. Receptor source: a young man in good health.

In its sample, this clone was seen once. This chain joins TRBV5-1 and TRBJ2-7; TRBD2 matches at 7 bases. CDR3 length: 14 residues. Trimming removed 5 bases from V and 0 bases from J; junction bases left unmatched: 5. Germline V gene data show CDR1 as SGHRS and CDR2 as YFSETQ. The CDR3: CASRLAQSSYEQYF. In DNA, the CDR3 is TGCGCCAGCAGACTAGCGCAGAGCTCCTACGAGCAGTACTTC.

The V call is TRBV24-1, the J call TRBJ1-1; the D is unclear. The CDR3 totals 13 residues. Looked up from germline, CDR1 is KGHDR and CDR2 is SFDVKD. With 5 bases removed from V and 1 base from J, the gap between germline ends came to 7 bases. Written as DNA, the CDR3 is TGTGCCACCAGTGGGGGAGGGAACACTGAAGCTTTCTTT. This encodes CATSGGGNTEAFF.

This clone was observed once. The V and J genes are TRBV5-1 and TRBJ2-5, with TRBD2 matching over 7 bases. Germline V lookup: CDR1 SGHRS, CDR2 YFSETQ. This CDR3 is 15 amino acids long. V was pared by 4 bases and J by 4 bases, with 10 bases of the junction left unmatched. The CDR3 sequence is CASSRRGGSRETQYF. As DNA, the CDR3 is TGCGCCAGCAGCCGGAGGGGAGGGTCTCGAGAGACCCAGTACTTC.

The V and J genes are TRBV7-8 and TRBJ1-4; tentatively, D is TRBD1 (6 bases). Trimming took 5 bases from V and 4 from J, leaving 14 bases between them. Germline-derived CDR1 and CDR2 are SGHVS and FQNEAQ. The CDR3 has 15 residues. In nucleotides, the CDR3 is TGTGCCAGCAGCGGCGGCGGGGGCGGTAATGAAAAACTGTTTTTT. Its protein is CASSGGGGGNEKLFF.

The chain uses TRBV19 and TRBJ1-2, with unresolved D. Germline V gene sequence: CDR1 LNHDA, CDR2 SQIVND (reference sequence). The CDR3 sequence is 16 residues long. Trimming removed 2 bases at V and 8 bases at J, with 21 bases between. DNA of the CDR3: TGTGCCAGTAGTATACCTGGCGACCCCCGCTCGGTGGGCTACACCTTC. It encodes CASSIPGDPRSVGYTF.

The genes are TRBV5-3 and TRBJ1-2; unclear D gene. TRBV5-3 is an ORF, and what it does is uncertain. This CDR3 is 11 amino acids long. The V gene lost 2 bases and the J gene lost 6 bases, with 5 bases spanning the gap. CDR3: CARSLSNGYTF. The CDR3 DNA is TGTGCCAGAAGCTTATCTAATGGCTACACCTTC.

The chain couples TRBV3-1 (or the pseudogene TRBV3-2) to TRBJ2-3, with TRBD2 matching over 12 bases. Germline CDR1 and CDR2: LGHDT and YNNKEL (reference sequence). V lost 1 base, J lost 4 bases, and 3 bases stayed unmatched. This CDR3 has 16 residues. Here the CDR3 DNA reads TGTGCCAGCAGCCAAGGCTGGACTAGCGGGGCAGATACGCAGTATTTT. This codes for CASSQGWTSGADTQYF.

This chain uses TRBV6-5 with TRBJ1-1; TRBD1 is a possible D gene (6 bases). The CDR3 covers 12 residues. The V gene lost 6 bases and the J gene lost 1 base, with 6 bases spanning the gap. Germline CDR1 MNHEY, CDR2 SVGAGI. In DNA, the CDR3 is TGTGCCAGCAGCAGGGGGAACACTGAAGCTTTCTTT. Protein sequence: CASSRGNTEAFF.

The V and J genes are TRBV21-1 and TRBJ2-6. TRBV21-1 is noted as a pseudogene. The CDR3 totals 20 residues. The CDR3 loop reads CASSTKQGTKLRSGANVLTF. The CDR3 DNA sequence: TGTGCCAGCAGTACTAAACAGGGGACTAAATTACGCTCTGGGGCCAACGTCCTGACTTTC.

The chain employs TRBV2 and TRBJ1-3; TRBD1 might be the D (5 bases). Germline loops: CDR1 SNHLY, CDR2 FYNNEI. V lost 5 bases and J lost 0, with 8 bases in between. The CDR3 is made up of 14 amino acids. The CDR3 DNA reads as TGTGCCAGCAGTCGAGGGACCTCTGGAAACACCATATATTTT. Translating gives CASSRGTSGNTIYF.

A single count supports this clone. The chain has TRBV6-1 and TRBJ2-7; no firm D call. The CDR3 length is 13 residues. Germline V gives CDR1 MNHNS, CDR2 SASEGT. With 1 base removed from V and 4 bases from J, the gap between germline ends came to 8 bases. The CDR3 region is CASSEEDGYEQYV. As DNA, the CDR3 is TGTGCCAGCAGTGAAGAGGACGGGTACGAGCAGTACGTC.

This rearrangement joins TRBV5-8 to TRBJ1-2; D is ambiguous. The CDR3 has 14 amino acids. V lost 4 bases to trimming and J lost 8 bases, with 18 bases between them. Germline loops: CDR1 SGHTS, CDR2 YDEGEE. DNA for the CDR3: TGTGCCAGCAGCCCCCGGAGAAGGGATCAGGGCTACACCTTC. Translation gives CASSPRRRDQGYTF.

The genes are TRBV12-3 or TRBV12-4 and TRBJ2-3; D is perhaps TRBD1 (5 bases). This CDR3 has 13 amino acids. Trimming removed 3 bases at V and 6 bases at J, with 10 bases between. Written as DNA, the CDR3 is TGTGCCAGCAGTTTGGGGCAGAGCGATACGCAGTATTTT. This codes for CASSLGQSDTQYF.

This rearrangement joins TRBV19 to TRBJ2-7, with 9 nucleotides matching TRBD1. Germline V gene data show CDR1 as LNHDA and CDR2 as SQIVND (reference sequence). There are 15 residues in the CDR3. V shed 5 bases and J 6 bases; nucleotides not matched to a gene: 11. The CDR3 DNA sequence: TGTGCCAGTAGTGGACCGGGACAGGGTTGGTCCGAGCAGTACTTC. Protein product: CASSGPGQGWSEQYF.

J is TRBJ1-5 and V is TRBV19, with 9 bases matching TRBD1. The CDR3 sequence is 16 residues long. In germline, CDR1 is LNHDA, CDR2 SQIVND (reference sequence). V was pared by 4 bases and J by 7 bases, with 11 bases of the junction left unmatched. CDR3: CASSTTRDRVGQPQHF. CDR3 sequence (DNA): TGTGCCAGTAGTACCACCCGGGACAGGGTTGGCCAGCCCCAGCATTTT. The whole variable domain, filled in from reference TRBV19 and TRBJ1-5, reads DGGITQSPKYLFRKEGQNVTLSCEQNLNHDAMYWYRQDPGQGLRLIYYSQIVNDFQKGDIAEGYSVSREKKESFPLTVTSAQKNPTAFYLCASSTTRDRVGQPQHFGDGTRLSIL.

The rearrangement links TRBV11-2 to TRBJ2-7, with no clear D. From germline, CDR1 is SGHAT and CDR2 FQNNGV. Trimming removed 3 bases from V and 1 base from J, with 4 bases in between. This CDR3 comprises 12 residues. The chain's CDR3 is CASSFASYEQYF. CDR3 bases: TGTGCCAGCAGCTTTGCGTCCTACGAGCAGTACTTC.

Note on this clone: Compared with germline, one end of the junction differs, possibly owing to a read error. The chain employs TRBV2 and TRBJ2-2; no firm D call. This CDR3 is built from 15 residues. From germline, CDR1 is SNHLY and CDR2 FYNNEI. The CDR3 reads CASNERQTNTGELFF. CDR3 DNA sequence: TGTGCCAGCAATGAACGACAAACCAACACCGGGGAGCTGTTTTTT.

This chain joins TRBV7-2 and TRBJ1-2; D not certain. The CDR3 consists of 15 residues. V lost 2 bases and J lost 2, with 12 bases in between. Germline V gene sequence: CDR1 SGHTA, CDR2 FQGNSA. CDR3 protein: CASSLLFQENYGYTF. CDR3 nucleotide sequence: TGTGCCAGCAGCTTATTATTTCAGGAGAACTATGGCTACACCTTC.

DNA of the CDR3: TGTGCCAGCAGGAGAGGAGGGGGCACTGAAGCTTTCTTT. It is translated as CASRRGGGTEAFF. This chain links TRBV9 with TRBJ1-1, with D tentatively TRBD1 (6 bases). Germline V gives CDR1 SGDLS, CDR2 YYNGEE. The V and J ends lost 5 bases and 4 bases respectively, with 12 bases between them. The CDR3 runs 13 residues.

DNA for the CDR3: TGTGCCAGCAGCTTAGAAGAAGCGAGGGAGTACTTC. Its translation: CASSLEEAREYF. J is TRBJ2-7 and V is TRBV7-9; D perhaps matches TRBD2 (5 bases). Germline V gene sequence: CDR1 SEHNR, CDR2 FQNEAQ (reference sequence). Trimming took off 1 base at V and 11 bases at J, with 12 bases between the two ends. CDR3 size: 12 residues.

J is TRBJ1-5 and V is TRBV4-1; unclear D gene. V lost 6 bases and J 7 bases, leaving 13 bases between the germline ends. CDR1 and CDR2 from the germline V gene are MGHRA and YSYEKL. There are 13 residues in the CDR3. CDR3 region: CASSLAQGQPQHF. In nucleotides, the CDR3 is TGCGCCAGCAGTCTCGCACAAGGGCAGCCCCAGCATTTT.

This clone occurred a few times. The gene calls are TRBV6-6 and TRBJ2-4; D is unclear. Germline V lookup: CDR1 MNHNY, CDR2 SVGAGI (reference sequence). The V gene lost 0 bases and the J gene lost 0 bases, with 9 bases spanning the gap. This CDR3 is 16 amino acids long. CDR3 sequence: CASSYSSRLAKNIQYF. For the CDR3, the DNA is TGTGCCAGCAGTTACTCGTCGAGGTTAGCCAAAAACATTCAGTACTTC.

The CDR3 DNA is TGTGCCAGCAGTTTAGCGGCGGGGGGGCCTACGCAGTATTTT. Its protein is CASSLAAGGPTQYF. The chain carries TRBV27 and TRBJ2-3; 9 nucleotides agree with TRBD2. Germline V lookup: CDR1 MNHEY, CDR2 SMNVEV (reference sequence). The CDR3 spans 14 residues. The ends lost 2 bases at V and 8 bases at J; junction bases unmatched: 5.

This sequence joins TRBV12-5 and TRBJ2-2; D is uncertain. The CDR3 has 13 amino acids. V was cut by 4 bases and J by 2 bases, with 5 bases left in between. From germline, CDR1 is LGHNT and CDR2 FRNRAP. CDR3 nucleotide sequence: TGTGCTAGTGGTTCCCTTAACACCGGGGAGCTGTTTTTT. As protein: CASGSLNTGELFF.

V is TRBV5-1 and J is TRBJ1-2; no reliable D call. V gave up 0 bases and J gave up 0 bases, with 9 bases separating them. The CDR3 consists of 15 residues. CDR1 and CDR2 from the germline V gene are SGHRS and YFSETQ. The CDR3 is CASSLVGSSNYGYTF. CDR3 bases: TGCGCCAGCAGCTTGGTGGGATCGTCTAACTATGGCTACACCTTC.

The CDR3 sequence is CASSYRGGNEKLFF. CDR3 DNA: TGTGCCAGCAGCTACCGGGGGGGTAATGAAAAACTGTTTTTT. The chain carries TRBV11-2 and TRBJ1-4; tentatively, D is TRBD1 (5 bases). The CDR3 sequence is 14 residues long. CDR1 is SGHAT, CDR2 FQNNGV, per germline. Between the trimmed V and J ends, which lost 4 bases and 4 bases, there was a span of 10 bases.

The CDR3 here is CASSIRDTNRGYV. CDR3 coding DNA: TGTGCCAGCAGTATCCGGGACACCAACCGAGGGTACGTC. The chain has TRBV2 and TRBJ2-7; a possible D gene is TRBD1 (6 bases). Germline V lookup: CDR1 SNHLY, CDR2 FYNNEI. The V gene lost 5 bases and the J gene lost 12 bases, with 20 bases spanning the gap. The CDR3 loop spans 13 amino acids.

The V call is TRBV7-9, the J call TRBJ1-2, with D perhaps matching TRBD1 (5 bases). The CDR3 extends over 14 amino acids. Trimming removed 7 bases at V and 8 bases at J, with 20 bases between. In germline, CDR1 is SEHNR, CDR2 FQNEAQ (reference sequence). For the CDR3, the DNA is TGTGCCAGCAACGGGGGGGGTGCCCGGAGGGGCTACACCTTC. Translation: CASNGGGARRGYTF.

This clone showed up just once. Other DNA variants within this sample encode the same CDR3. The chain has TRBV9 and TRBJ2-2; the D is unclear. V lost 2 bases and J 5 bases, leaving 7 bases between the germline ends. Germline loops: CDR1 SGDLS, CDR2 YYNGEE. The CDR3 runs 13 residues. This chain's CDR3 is CASSVDLTGELFF. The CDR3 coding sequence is TGTGCCAGCAGCGTGGACCTAACCGGGGAGCTGTTTTTT.

The CDR3 sequence is CASSPRDSTYEQYF. The CDR3 DNA is TGTGCCAGCTCACCCCGGGACAGTACTTACGAGCAGTACTTC. The chain combines TRBV18 with TRBJ2-7; the match to TRBD1 covers 7 bases. Per germline, CDR1 KGHSH and CDR2 LQKENI. V was pared by 3 bases and J by 4 bases, with 6 bases of the junction left unmatched. CDR3 size: 14 residues.